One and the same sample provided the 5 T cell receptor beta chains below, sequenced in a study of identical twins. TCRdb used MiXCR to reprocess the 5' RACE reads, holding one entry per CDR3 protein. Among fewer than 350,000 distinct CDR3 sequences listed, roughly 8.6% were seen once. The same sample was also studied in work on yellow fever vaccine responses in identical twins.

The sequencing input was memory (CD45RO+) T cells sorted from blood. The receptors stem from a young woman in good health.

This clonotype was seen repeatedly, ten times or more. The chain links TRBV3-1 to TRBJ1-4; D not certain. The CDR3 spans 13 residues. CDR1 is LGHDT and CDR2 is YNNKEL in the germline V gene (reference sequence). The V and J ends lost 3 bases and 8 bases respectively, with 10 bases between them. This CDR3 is CASSHPGVEKLFF. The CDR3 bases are TGTGCCAGCAGCCATCCGGGCGTCGAAAAACTGTTTTTT.

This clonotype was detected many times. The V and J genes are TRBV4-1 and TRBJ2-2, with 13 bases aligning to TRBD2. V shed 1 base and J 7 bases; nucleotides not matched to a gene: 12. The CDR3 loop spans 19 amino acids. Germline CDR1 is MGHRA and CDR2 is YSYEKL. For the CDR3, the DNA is TGCGCCAGCAGCCAAGTACTCTTAGGACTAGCGGGGGCGGGCGGGGAGCTGTTTTTT. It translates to CASSQVLLGLAGAGGELFF.

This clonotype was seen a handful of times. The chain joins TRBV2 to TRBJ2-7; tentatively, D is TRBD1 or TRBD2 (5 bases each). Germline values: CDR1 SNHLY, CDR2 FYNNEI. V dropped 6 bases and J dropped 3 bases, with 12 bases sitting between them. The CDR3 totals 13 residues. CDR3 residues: CASREGPDYEQYV. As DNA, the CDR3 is TGTGCCAGCAGAGAGGGACCCGACTACGAGCAGTACGTC.

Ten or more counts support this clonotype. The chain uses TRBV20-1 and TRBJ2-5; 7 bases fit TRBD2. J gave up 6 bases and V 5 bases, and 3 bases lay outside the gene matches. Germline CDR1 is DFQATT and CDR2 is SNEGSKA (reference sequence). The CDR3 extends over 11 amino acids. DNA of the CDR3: TGCAGTGCTGCCGGGAGGCAGACCCAGTACTTC. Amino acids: CSAAGRQTQYF.

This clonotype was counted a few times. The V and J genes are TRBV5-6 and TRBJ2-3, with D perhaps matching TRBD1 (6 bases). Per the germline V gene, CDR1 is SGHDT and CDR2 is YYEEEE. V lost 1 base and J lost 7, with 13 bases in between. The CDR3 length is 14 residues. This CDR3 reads CASSLRGISNTQYF. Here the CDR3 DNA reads TGTGCCAGCAGCTTGAGGGGGATTTCAAATACGCAGTATTTT.